This TCR beta chain was observed in a study of blood T cell repertoires in COVID-19. Turning to the study itself: COVID-19 samples, acute and convalescent, were from the United States, Italy and Spain.

Original analysis: It was from reference gene primer amplification that nucleated cell counts were estimated. The data were produced by immunoSEQ multiplex PCR, yet TCRdb's version contains in-frame clones alone and is incomplete. The V and J calls and the clone size are those of that table, but D and trimming were determined from the DNA. The data contain 130,000 to 150,000 clones, approximately 80% of them singletons. Trimming removed 6 bases from V and 1 base from J, with 12 bases in between. Germline CDR1 SEHNR, CDR2 FQNEAQ (reference sequence). This CDR3 region has 14 residues. The receptor was isolated from a woman in her forties or fifties with acute or convalescent COVID-19. The gene calls are TRBV7-9 and TRBJ1-1; D gene ambiguous. The sequenced material came from peripheral blood. The CDR3 region has the DNA TGTGCCAGCAGACGAGAAACTCCGAACACTGAAGCTTTCTTT. Amino acid sequence: CASRRETPNTEAFF. Full variable domain (remainder filled in from reference TRBV7-9 and TRBJ1-1): DTGVSQNPRHKITKRGQNVTFRCDPISEHNRLYWYRQTLGQGPEFLTYFQNEAQLEKSRLLSDRFSAERPKGSFSTLEIQRTEQGDSAMYLCASRRETPNTEAFFGQGTRLTVV.